Listed below are T cell receptor beta chains from one sample, sequenced in a study of brain T cells in children with intractable seizures. The data were produced by immunoSEQ multiplex PCR, yet TCRdb's version contains in-frame clones alone and is incomplete. The sample holds under 150,000 clones; approximately 94% are singletons and the top ten take 3.8%. The specimen was peripheral blood, collected at surgery. These receptor sequences come from a boy under two years old with hemimegalencephaly and intractable seizures. The CDR3 runs from the conserved cysteine through the conserved F or W. A D gene is named only where the DNA matches it firmly. The size entry is marked missing in some rows and otherwise reads once, few, many or a size class.

d_call | j_call | v_call | clone_size | cdr3_aa | cdr3_nt
TRBD2 | TRBJ2-7 | TRBV29-1 | - | CSVVSGRRYEQYF | TGCAGCGTGGTTAGCGGGAGAAGGTACGAGCAGTACTTC
- | TRBJ2-7 | TRBV19 | - | CASSIAASVGGEQYF | TGTGCCAGTAGTATAGCAGCTAGCGTCGGTGGCGAGCAGTACTTC
TRBD1 | TRBJ1-5 | TRBV15 | - | CATSCGQGAANQPQHF | TGTGCCACCAGCTGCGGACAGGGGGCCGCCAATCAGCCCCAGCATTTT
TRBD2 | TRBJ2-1 | TRBV5-1 | once | CASSPSGEGGEQFF | TGCGCCAGCAGCCCTAGCGGGGAGGGCGGTGAGCAGTTCTTC
- | TRBJ2-7 | TRBV29-1 | once | CSVGGGPYEQYF | TGCAGCGTGGGCGGGGGCCCCTACGAGCAGTACTTC
- | TRBJ2-5 | TRBV28 | once | CAIETLQGGKETQYF | TGTGCCATCGAAACCCTACAGGGAGGTAAAGAGACCCAGTACTTC
- | TRBJ1-1 | TRBV30 | - | CAYKGGTTEAFF | TGTGCCTACAAGGGGGGGACCACTGAAGCTTTCTTT
TRBD2 | TRBJ2-3 | TRBV18 | - | CASSLWSGRAEDTQYF | TGTGCCAGCTCACTCTGGAGCGGGAGGGCTGAAGATACGCAGTATTTT
- | TRBJ2-7 | TRBV4-1 | - | CASSPLWGAPYEQYF | TGCGCCAGCAGCCCTTTATGGGGGGCACCCTACGAGCAGTACTTC
- | TRBJ1-5 | TRBV12-3/TRBV12-4 | few | CASMQGMGQPQHF | TGTGCCAGCATGCAGGGAATGGGTCAGCCCCAGCATTTT
- | TRBJ2-4 | TRBV27 | - | CASSPMGVKNIQYF | TGTGCCAGCAGCCCGATGGGTGTCAAAAACATTCAGTACTTC
TRBD1 | TRBJ2-3 | TRBV4-3 | - | CASSLLDRGTDTQYF | TGCGCCAGCAGCCTCCTGGACAGGGGGACAGATACGCAGTATTTT
TRBD1 | TRBJ1-2 | TRBV5-1 | - | CASSLAGGYGYTF | TGCGCCAGCAGCTTGGCAGGGGGCTATGGCTACACCTTC
- | TRBJ2-1 | TRBV28 | - | CASMWGENEQFF | TGTGCCAGCATGTGGGGGGAAAATGAGCAGTTCTTC
TRBD1 | TRBJ2-5 | TRBV18 | once | CASSTTFARGWETQYF | TGTGCCAGCTCGACCACGTTCGCCAGGGGGTGGGAGACCCAGTACTTC
- | TRBJ2-7 | TRBV4-2 | - | CASSRELTGMGPYEQYF | TGTGCCAGCAGCCGGGAACTTACAGGGATGGGACCCTACGAGCAGTACTTC
- | TRBJ2-1 | TRBV9 | - | CASSVGTGYNEQFF | TGTGCCAGCAGCGTAGGGACCGGTTACAATGAGCAGTTCTTC
- | TRBJ1-5 | TRBV7-3 | - | CASSLTGDQPQHF | TGTGCCAGCAGCTTAACAGGGGATCAGCCCCAGCATTTT
TRBD1 | TRBJ1-6 | TRBV6-5 | - | CASRLDRGNSPLHF | TGTGCCAGCAGGTTGGACAGGGGCAATTCACCCCTCCACTTT
- | TRBJ1-1 | TRBV5-4 | - | CASSPTTNTEAFF | TGTGCCAGCAGCCCGACGACGAACACTGAAGCTTTCTTT
- | TRBJ2-3 | TRBV5-6 | - | CASSLVGRSVYSDTQYF | TGTGCCAGCAGCTTGGTAGGCCGATCAGTCTATTCAGATACGCAGTATTTT
- | TRBJ2-7 | TRBV6-5 | - | CASRPSGTDPSEQYF | TGTGCCAGCAGGCCTTCCGGGACGGATCCATCCGAGCAGTACTTC
TRBD1 | TRBJ2-3 | TRBV6-5 | - | CASSPGQGTTDTQYF | TGTGCCAGCAGTCCCGGACAGGGGACCACAGATACGCAGTATTTT
- | TRBJ2-7 | TRBV7-3 | - | CASSLNLGDEQYF | TGTGCCAGCAGCTTAAATCTGGGGGACGAGCAGTACTTC
TRBD2 | TRBJ2-2 | TRBV6-2/TRBV6-3 | - | CASSYSLAPTTGELFF | TGTGCCAGCAGTTACTCACTAGCGCCGACCACCGGGGAGCTGTTTTTT
TRBD2 | TRBJ2-7 | TRBV5-1 | - | CASSLGPFGASGRRPQRF | TGCGCCAGCAGCTTGGGTCCCTTTGGGGCTAGCGGGAGGCGGCCCCAGCGCTTC
- | TRBJ1-5 | TRBV2 | - | CASSWGGLQPQHF | TGTGCCAGCAGTTGGGGGGGTTTGCAGCCCCAGCATTTT
TRBD1 | TRBJ1-2 | TRBV4-2 | - | CASSQYRGYGYTF | TGTGCCAGCAGCCAGTACAGGGGCTATGGCTACACCTTC
- | TRBJ2-7 | TRBV11-2 | - | CASSLLWDPSYEQYF | TGTGCCAGCAGCTTATTATGGGACCCCTCGTACGAGCAGTACTTC
- | TRBJ2-1 | TRBV6-6 | - | CASSTDSSHEQFF | TGTGCCAGCAGTACCGACTCTTCTCATGAGCAGTTCTTC
- | TRBJ1-1 | TRBV5-4 | - | CASSLGGTQNTEAFF | TGTGCCAGCAGCTTGGGGGGAACACAGAACACTGAAGCTTTCTTT
- | TRBJ2-1 | TRBV7-5 | - | CVRSLGGPELAGGRSSYNEQFF | TGTGTCAGAAGCTTAGGGGGGCCCGAACTAGCGGGAGGGAGGAGCTCCTACAATGAGCAGTTCTTC
- | TRBJ2-2 | TRBV9 | - | CASSVATAGYSLAGELFF | TGTGCCAGCAGCGTAGCTACGGCAGGGTATAGCCTCGCGGGGGAGCTGTTTTTT
- | TRBJ2-3 | TRBV13 | - | CASSSNWDPAGADTQYF | TGTGCCAGCAGCTCCAATTGGGACCCCGCGGGTGCAGATACGCAGTATTTT
TRBD2 | TRBJ2-5 | TRBV28 | - | CASSWSGGQGYQETQYF | TGTGCCAGCAGTTGGTCGGGGGGGCAGGGGTACCAAGAGACCCAGTACTTC
- | TRBJ1-4 | TRBV3-1/TRBV3-2 | - | CASSQDQDGTSMGKLFF | TGTGCCAGCAGCCAAGATCAAGATGGGACCAGTATGGGAAAACTGTTTTTT
- | TRBJ1-6 | TRBV4-3 | - | CASSQDWEGYSPLHF | TGCGCCAGCAGCCAAGATTGGGAGGGTTACTCACCCCTCCACTTT
TRBD2 | TRBJ2-7 | TRBV11-2 | - | CASSPLAGGAYEQYF | TGTGCCAGCAGCCCCTTAGCGGGAGGGGCCTACGAGCAGTACTTC
- | TRBJ2-7 | TRBV3-1/TRBV3-2 | - | CASSQEDEQYF | TGTGCCAGCAGCCAAGAAGACGAGCAGTACTTC
- | TRBJ1-1 | TRBV6-4 | - | CASSDPNPIHYTEAFF | TGTGCCAGCAGTGACCCAAACCCAATTCATTACACTGAAGCTTTCTTT
- | TRBJ2-7 | TRBV9 | - | CASSVGGQPSSYEQYF | TGTGCCAGCAGCGTAGGTGGTCAGCCTTCCTCCTACGAGCAGTACTTC
- | TRBJ2-7 | TRBV5-6 | - | CASSFLGVVYEQYF | TGTGCCAGCAGCTTTTTAGGAGTGGTCTACGAGCAGTACTTC
- | TRBJ2-7 | TRBV5-6 | few | CASSWNREVFYF | TGTGCCAGCAGCTGGAACAGGGAAGTATTCTACTTC
- | TRBJ2-1 | TRBV27 | - | CASSLILAEPSSYNEQFF | TGTGCCAGCAGTTTAATTTTAGCGGAGCCCTCCTCCTACAATGAGCAGTTCTTC
- | TRBJ2-3 | TRBV5-1 | - | CASSPGHQGDTQYF | TGCGCCAGCAGCCCGGGACACCAAGGGGATACGCAGTATTTT
- | TRBJ2-7 | TRBV28 | - | CASNSITYEQYF | TGTGCCAGCAATTCGATAACCTACGAGCAGTACTTC
- | TRBJ2-1 | TRBV24-1 | - | CATSDRGPTRGEQFF | TGTGCCACCAGTGACCGCGGACCAACAAGGGGTGAGCAGTTCTTC
TRBD1 | TRBJ1-1 | TRBV28 | once | CASSPIGRGQGNTEAFF | TGTGCCAGCAGTCCCATAGGCCGGGGACAGGGGAACACTGAAGCTTTCTTT
- | TRBJ1-2 | TRBV28 | - | CASRRTANYGYTF | TGTGCCAGCAGGAGGACAGCTAACTATGGCTACACCTTC
- | TRBJ2-7 | TRBV5-6 | - | CASSQLARGSRYEQYF | TGTGCCAGCAGCCAGTTAGCGAGGGGGAGTAGGTACGAGCAGTACTTC
TRBD2 | TRBJ2-3 | TRBV5-4 | - | CASSLGGLAGVDTQYF | TGTGCCAGCAGCTTGGGGGGACTAGCGGGAGTGGATACGCAGTATTTT
- | TRBJ2-7 | TRBV10-1 | many | CASSGAGPYEQYF | TGCGCCAGCAGTGGGGCCGGTCCCTACGAGCAGTACTTC
- | TRBJ1-2 | TRBV28 | - | CASTPGGFGYTF | TGTGCCAGCACCCCCGGGGGTTTTGGCTACACCTTC
- | TRBJ1-4 | TRBV5-1 | - | CASSLPSSGEKLFF | TGCGCCAGCAGCTTGCCAAGCTCAGGTGAAAAACTGTTTTTT
TRBD2 | TRBJ2-1 | TRBV6-5 | - | CASSRGRAGSNEQFF | TGTGCCAGCAGCCGCGGGAGGGCCGGGTCCAATGAGCAGTTCTTC
TRBD2 | TRBJ2-3 | TRBV9 | - | CASSVGAGSTDTQYF | TGTGCCAGCAGCGTAGGAGCGGGAAGCACAGATACGCAGTATTTT
TRBD1 | TRBJ2-7 | TRBV12-3/TRBV12-4 | - | CASSFPGGHEQYF | TGTGCCAGCAGTTTCCCAGGGGGCCACGAGCAGTACTTC
TRBD1 | TRBJ2-7 | TRBV19 | - | CATSDRGRSYEQYF | TGTGCCACCTCAGACAGGGGGCGCTCCTACGAGCAGTACTTC
- | TRBJ2-2 | TRBV7-9 | - | CASSLVGGQIGELFF | TGTGCCAGCAGCTTAGTCGGTGGACAAATCGGGGAGCTGTTTTTT
TRBD1 | TRBJ1-2 | TRBV28 | - | CASSIILPGQGSGYTF | TGTGCCAGCAGTATAATACTCCCGGGACAGGGGTCGGGCTACACCTTC